This TCR beta chain was recorded in a study of T cell responses to AZD1222 COVID-19 vaccine. Study-level information: Both about-4-week and about-12-week second-dose recipients were combined.

The germline gives CDR1 GTSNPN, CDR2 SVGIG (reference sequence). The CDR3 runs 15 residues. V lost 1 base and J lost 2, with 14 bases in between. Sequenced by immunoSEQ multiplex PCR; TCRdb stores in-frame clones only, minus some. The sample yields about 180,000 clones, around 90% seen once. The rearrangement links TRBV30 to TRBJ1-2; D may be TRBD1 (5 bases). The receptor's source is an adult in good health. Sequences were derived from peripheral blood, sampled on day 0 of AZD1222 vaccination. This CDR3 reads CAWSATFRENYGYTF. The CDR3, as DNA: TGTGCCTGGAGTGCGACCTTCAGGGAGAACTATGGCTACACCTTC.